The 18 T cell receptor beta chains below all came from one sample that was sequenced in a study of shared clonotypes between healthy human individuals. The data were produced by immunoSEQ multiplex PCR, yet TCRdb's version contains in-frame clones alone and is incomplete. The sample includes some 500,000 clones, around 95% of them seen just once. The sequenced material came from naive CD4+ T cells sorted from blood. This sample's subset: CD45RA+ positively selected. The receptors here all came from a woman in her 30s in good health.

The chain recombines TRBV28 with TRBJ2-7, with 9 positions matching TRBD2. J gave up 0 bases and V 3 bases, and 3 bases lay outside the gene matches. This CDR3 spans 15 amino acids. The germline gives CDR1 MDHEN, CDR2 SYDVKM. The CDR3 reads CASSLPTSGSYEQYF. CDR3 nucleotides: TGTGCCAGCAGTTTGCCGACTAGCGGCTCCTACGAGCAGTACTTC. Using reference TRBV28 and TRBJ2-7 for the parts outside the CDR3, the full variable domain is DVKVTQSSRYLVKRTGEKVFLECVQDMDHENMFWYRQDPGLGLRLIYFSYDVKMKEKGDIPEGYSVSREKKERFSLILESASTNQTSMYLCASSLPTSGSYEQYFGPGTRLTVT.

The chain joins TRBV18 to TRBJ1-6; D is undetermined. CDR3 size: 12 residues. V shed 0 bases and J shed 10 bases, with 4 bases lying between them. Germline assignment: CDR1 KGHSH and CDR2 LQKENI. As DNA, the CDR3 is TGTGCCAGCTCACCACCGGGCTCACCCCTCCACTTT. Amino acids: CASSPPGSPLHF. Full variable domain (outside the CDR3, taken from reference TRBV18 and TRBJ1-6): NAGVMQNPRHLVRRRGQEARLRCSPMKGHSHVYWYRQLPEEGLKFMVYLQKENIIDESGMPKERFSAEFPKEGPSILRIQQVVRGDSAAYFCASSPPGSPLHFGNGTRLTVT.

V and J are TRBV28 and TRBJ1-5, with 11 bases fitting TRBD1. Germline V gene lookup returns CDR1 MDHEN and CDR2 SYDVKM. The length of the CDR3 is 15 residues. J gave up 6 bases and V 2 bases, and 3 bases lay outside the gene matches. The CDR3 loop reads CASSLGGTGGQPQHF. The CDR3 DNA follows: TGTGCCAGCAGTTTAGGAGGGACAGGGGGTCAGCCCCAGCATTTT.

V and J are TRBV28 and TRBJ1-2; the D gene is possibly TRBD1 (5 bases). Germline loops: CDR1 MDHEN, CDR2 SYDVKM. This CDR3 has 13 amino acids. Trimming removed 7 bases at V and 2 bases at J, with 11 bases between. The CDR3 nucleotides read TGTGCCAGCAACGGGGGGTGGAACTATGGCTACACCTTC. Residues: CASNGGWNYGYTF.

The V and J genes are TRBV28 and TRBJ2-3; D perhaps matches TRBD2 (6 bases). Germline-derived CDR1 and CDR2 are MDHEN and SYDVKM. Between the trimmed V and J ends, which lost 11 bases and 7 bases, there was a span of 19 bases. The CDR3 loop spans 13 amino acids. The CDR3 DNA sequence: TGTGCCTCGGCGGGGCAGCCATTGAATACGCAGTATTTT. Encoded protein: CASAGQPLNTQYF.

This chain connects TRBV5-8 to TRBJ2-3; D ambiguous. From germline, CDR1 is SGHTS and CDR2 YDEGEE. The length of the CDR3 is 13 residues. Trimming took 0 bases from V and 4 from J, leaving 6 bases between them. The CDR3 coding sequence is TGTGCCAGCAGCTTGGAAGGTGCAGATACGCAGTATTTT. Translated, it gives CASSLEGADTQYF.

The gene calls are TRBV5-1 and TRBJ2-7; 12 nucleotides line up with TRBD2. The CDR3 loop spans 19 amino acids. From germline, CDR1 is SGHRS and CDR2 YFSETQ. V trimming: 0 bases; J trimming: 0 bases; junction bases outside the gene matches: 10. CDR3 in amino acids: CASSLGGLAGPTSSYEQYF. The CDR3 region has the DNA TGCGCCAGCAGCTTGGGTGGACTAGCGGGACCGACGAGCTCCTACGAGCAGTACTTC.

The chain combines TRBV4-1 with TRBJ2-2; tentative D call: TRBD2 (6 bases). The V end lost 4 bases, the J end lost 3 bases, and 12 bases lay between the germline ends. The germline gives CDR1 MGHRA, CDR2 YSYEKL. CDR3 length equals 15 residues. The CDR3 sequence is CASSLGGTYTGELFF. CDR3 sequence (DNA): TGCGCCAGCAGCCTGGGAGGCACATACACCGGGGAGCTGTTTTTT.

In the case of this clone: An end of the junction differs from the germline gene, which may be a read error. V gene TRBV20-1 combines with J gene TRBJ2-3; TRBD1 matches at 7 bases. This CDR3 has 8 amino acids. CDR1 DFQATT and CDR2 SNEGSKA come from the germline V gene (reference sequence). The CDR3 nucleotides are TGCAGTGCTCGACAGGGACCCTTT. Residues: CSARQGPF.

The chain recombines TRBV7-7 with TRBJ2-3, with TRBD2 matching over 8 bases. This CDR3 is 15 amino acids long. Germline CDR1 is SSHAT and CDR2 is FNYEAQ (reference sequence). The J segment lost 2 bases and the V segment lost 8 bases, leaving 9 bases of the junction unmatched. CDR3 region: CASQKLAAYTDTQYF. The DNA for the CDR3 is TGTGCCAGCCAAAAACTAGCGGCGTACACAGATACGCAGTATTTT.

The gene calls are TRBV28 and TRBJ2-1; D is uncertain. V lost 3 bases, J lost 1 base, and 7 bases lay in between. The length of the CDR3 is 14 residues. Per germline, CDR1 MDHEN and CDR2 SYDVKM. CDR3 in DNA: TGTGCCAGCAGTTTGTGGGTATCCTACAATGAGCAGTTCTTC. Translating gives CASSLWVSYNEQFF.

The chain joins TRBV14 to TRBJ1-1, with D unresolved. V gave up 4 bases and J gave up 0 bases, with 6 bases separating them. The CDR3 has 13 residues. The V gene's germline CDR1 is SGHDN and CDR2 FVKESK. This chain's CDR3 is CASSPYMNTEAFF. The DNA for the CDR3 is TGTGCCAGCAGCCCGTACATGAACACTGAAGCTTTCTTT. The complete variable domain, with remaining parts taken from reference TRBV14 and TRBJ1-1, reads EAGVTQFPSHSVIEKGQTVTLRCDPISGHDNLYWYRRVMGKEIKFLLHFVKESKQDESGMPNNRFLAERTGGTYSTLKVQPAELEDSGVYFCASSPYMNTEAFFGQGTRLTVV.

This chain uses TRBV28 with TRBJ1-1; 7 bases align to TRBD1. Germline CDR1 MDHEN, CDR2 SYDVKM. The CDR3 totals 13 residues. The V segment lost 5 bases and the J segment 4 bases; nucleotides outside the gene matches: 4. The CDR3: CASSLTGATEAFF. For the CDR3, the DNA is TGTGCCAGCAGTCTCACAGGGGCCACTGAAGCTTTCTTT.

The chain couples TRBV5-1 to TRBJ2-7, with TRBD1 matching 7 bases. J was trimmed by 3 bases and V by 4 bases; bases with no gene match: 13. Germline assignment: CDR1 SGHRS and CDR2 YFSETQ. This CDR3 has 16 amino acids. The CDR3 reads CASSRRTGRNLYEQYF. The CDR3 bases are TGCGCCAGCAGCCGTCGGACAGGACGAAACCTCTACGAGCAGTACTTC.

The rearrangement uses TRBV7-2 and TRBJ1-1; possible D gene TRBD1, 5 bases. The V end lost 4 bases, the J end lost 1 base, and 16 bases lay between the germline ends. The CDR3 covers 16 residues. Germline V CDR1 and CDR2: SGHTA, FQGNSA. The CDR3 protein is CASSSKPGLTNTEAFF. The CDR3 DNA follows: TGTGCCAGCAGCTCAAAACCGGGACTGACGAACACTGAAGCTTTCTTT.

In DNA form, the CDR3 reads TGTGCCAGCAGCTTAGGTGGACAGACTAAGTACTTC. Its protein is CASSLGGQTKYF. The chain carries TRBV11-2 and TRBJ2-7; maybe TRBD1 (6 bases). Between the trimmed V and J ends, which lost 1 base and 11 bases, there was a span of 12 bases. The germline V gene encodes CDR1 SGHAT and CDR2 FQNNGV. The CDR3 runs to 12 residues.

The chain carries TRBV28 and TRBJ1-4; D remains unclear. The CDR3 runs 14 residues. The germline V gene has CDR1 MDHEN and CDR2 SYDVKM. Deletions cut 0 bases from V and 7 bases from J, with 9 bases between. CDR3 sequence (DNA): TGTGCCAGCAGTTTATGGGGGAACACTGAAAAACTGTTTTTT. Translating it yields CASSLWGNTEKLFF.

This clone was picked up one time. The rearrangement links TRBV5-5 to TRBJ2-7, with TRBD2 as a possible D gene (6 bases). Deletions cut 1 base from V and 5 bases from J, with 16 bases between. The CDR3 contains 15 residues. Per the germline V gene, CDR1 is SGHKS and CDR2 is YYEKEE (reference sequence). DNA for the CDR3: TGTGCCAGCAGCTTGCCCCTAGCGAAATATCACGAGCAGTACTTC. Translating it yields CASSLPLAKYHEQYF.